This TCR beta chain is drawn from a study of blood T cells in healthy people across ages. In this sample, this clonotype turned up a few times. The target antigen is unknown. PCR was performed a second time for about 7 to 11 cycles using a sample-barcoded 5' primer and a J-beta primer mix. TCRdb re-analysed the 5' RACE reads in MiXCR, keeping a single row per CDR3 protein. This sample has some 550,000 distinct CDR3 sequences, with more than 45% found just once. The study's findings and limits: CMV infection status of these donors was not known.

The germline V gene has CDR1 DFQATT and CDR2 SNEGSKA (reference sequence). The CDR3 contains 12 residues. V was pared by 1 base and J by 3 bases, with 4 bases between. The chain recombines TRBV20-1 with TRBJ2-1; D unclear. This TCR was recovered from an elderly man in good health. Sequences were obtained from blood. In DNA, the CDR3 is TGCAGTGCTAGAGCCTACTACAATGAGCAGTTCTTC. Encoded protein: CSARAYYNEQFF.